The 25 T cell receptor beta chains given below trace back to one sample, sequenced in a study of CD8 T cells in Susac syndrome (dated by TCRdb to about 2019). The library was obtained by the immunoSEQ multiplex PCR assay. RNA was extracted using the RNeasy kit, and roughly 0.5 to 1 ug of the RNA was reverse transcribed with random hexamers. Starting from the raw public reads, TCRdb applied fastp trimming at Q25, assembled clones with MiXCR and retained in-frame beta chains. Rows with one shared CDR3 protein collapse into an entry with the most common genes and DNA. This sample gives roughly 150,000 distinct CDR3 sequences in total; 85% to 95% of them show up just once. The top ten constitute 0.16% of the sample. Source material: CD4+ T cells from PBMCs. The receptor set was obtained from a human donor with Susac syndrome.

V gene TRBV20-1 combines with J gene TRBJ2-1; D is unresolved. This CDR3 comprises 11 residues. Trimming took off 6 bases at V and 9 bases at J, with 12 bases between the two ends. Germline-derived CDR1 and CDR2 are DFQATT and SNEGSKA (reference sequence). The CDR3 region has the DNA TGCAGTGCCCCCACGCCAGGTGAGCAGTTCTTC. Translated, it gives CSAPTPGEQFF.

The genes are TRBV6-6 and TRBJ1-1; D is unresolved. CDR1 MNHNY and CDR2 SVGAGI come from the germline V gene (reference sequence). The CDR3 has 13 amino acids. The germline V and J ends were trimmed by 4 bases and 1 base, with 7 bases remaining between them. The CDR3 is CASSLYSNTEAFF. The CDR3 bases are TGTGCCAGCAGTTTATATTCGAACACTGAAGCTTTCTTT.

This rearrangement joins TRBV15 to TRBJ2-3; D perhaps matches TRBD1 (6 bases). There are 17 residues in the CDR3. CDR1 is LNHNV, CDR2 YYDKDF, per germline (reference sequence). Trimming shortened V by 4 bases and J by 4 bases, and 21 bases separated the two germline ends. The CDR3 bases are TGTGCCACCAGCACGACCCCGAGGCAGGGGTTCCCAGATACGCAGTATTTT. Its translation is CATSTTPRQGFPDTQYF.

This rearrangement joins TRBV18 to TRBJ2-3; no definite D call. V lost 3 bases to trimming and J lost 3 bases, with 7 bases between them. This CDR3 is 13 amino acids long. CDR1 KGHSH and CDR2 LQKENI come from the germline V gene. The CDR3: CASSPPVTDTQYF. The CDR3 nucleotides read TGTGCCAGCTCACCGCCCGTTACAGATACGCAGTATTTT.

This clonotype was found once. For the CDR3, the DNA is TGCAGCGTTGCGGGAGTCTACGAGCAGTACTTC. It is translated as CSVAGVYEQYF. The chain joins TRBV29-1 to TRBJ2-7, with D maybe TRBD2 (6 bases). With 4 bases removed from V and 3 bases from J, the gap between germline ends came to 7 bases. This CDR3 region has 11 residues. Germline CDR1 reads SQVTM; CDR2 reads ANQGSEA.

This clonotype was seen a handful of times. The chain is built from TRBV27 and TRBJ1-5, with D uncertain. Germline-derived CDR1 and CDR2 are MNHEY and SMNVEV (reference sequence). This CDR3 has 13 amino acids. Trimming shortened V by 3 bases and J by 2 bases, and 5 bases separated the two germline ends. CDR3 bases: TGTGCCAGCAGTTTTCGGGGCAATCAGCCCCAGCATTTT. Amino acids: CASSFRGNQPQHF.

The chain combines TRBV20-1 with TRBJ2-5; 8 bases match TRBD1. Trimming cost V 6 bases and J 3 bases; bases outside gene matches: 3. In germline, CDR1 is DFQATT, CDR2 SNEGSKA (reference sequence). CDR3 length equals 12 residues. CDR3 coding DNA: TGCAGTGCCCGGACAGGGAAAGAGACCCAGTACTTC. It encodes CSARTGKETQYF.

The table lists this clonotype with a count of one. The chain joins TRBV4-2 to TRBJ2-3; 10 nucleotides agree with TRBD2. The CDR3 totals 15 residues. Germline CDR1 reads LGHNA; CDR2 reads YNFKEQ. V dropped 2 bases and J dropped 1; count of bases not matched to a gene: 0. The CDR3 nucleotides read TGTGCCAGCAGCCAACTAGCGGGGGGCACAGATACGCAGTATTTT. Amino acid sequence: CASSQLAGGTDTQYF.

V and J are TRBV5-1 and TRBJ1-2; 7 positions match TRBD1. Germline trimming cut 1 base from V and 4 bases from J; bases unmatched to any gene: 7. The CDR3 contains 15 residues. Looked up from germline, CDR1 is SGHRS and CDR2 is YFSETQ. DNA for the CDR3: TGCGCCAGCAGCTTGACGACAGGGCCAAGCTATGGCTACACCTTC. It yields the protein CASSLTTGPSYGYTF.

The V and J genes are TRBV6-6 and TRBJ2-2, with D maybe TRBD2 (6 bases). V was shortened by 7 bases and J by 3 bases, with 12 bases between the two germline ends. CDR3 length: 14 amino acids. Germline V gives CDR1 MNHNY, CDR2 SVGAGI (reference sequence). The CDR3 nucleotides are TGTGCCAGCACCCGCGGGGAGTACACCGGGGAGCTGTTTTTT. Encoded protein: CASTRGEYTGELFF.

This clonotype has a single count. In nucleotides, the CDR3 is TGTGCCAGCAGTTACCGCCAAGAGACCCAGTACTTC. Translation: CASSYRQETQYF. This chain uses TRBV6-6 with TRBJ2-5, with D uncertain. Germline V gives CDR1 MNHNY, CDR2 SVGAGI (reference sequence). Trimming took 2 bases from V and 1 from J, leaving 2 bases between them. This CDR3 is built from 12 residues.

CDR3 in amino acids: CASSRGRYSGANVLTF. CDR3 nucleotide sequence: TGTGCCAGCAGCCGAGGACGGTACTCTGGGGCCAACGTCCTGACTTTC. The V and J genes are TRBV11-1 and TRBJ2-6, with D unresolved. Deletions cut 5 bases from V and 0 bases from J, with 11 bases between. Germline loops: CDR1 SGHAT, CDR2 FQDESV (reference sequence). CDR3 length: 16 residues.

The gene calls are TRBV5-6 and TRBJ2-4, with D perhaps TRBD2 (6 bases). The CDR3 length is 15 residues. Germline V gene sequence: CDR1 SGHDT, CDR2 YYEEEE. Trimming cost V 4 bases and J 2 bases, with 13 bases left between them. This CDR3 is CASSHQGGTKNIQYF. The DNA of the CDR3 is TGTGCCAGCAGCCACCAGGGAGGAACCAAAAACATTCAGTACTTC. Filled out from reference TRBV5-6 and TRBJ2-4, the complete variable domain reads DAGVTQSPTHLIKTRGQQVTLRCSPKSGHDTVSWYQQALGQGPQFIFQYYEEEERQRGNFPDRFSGHQFPNYSSELNVNALLLGDSALYLCASSHQGGTKNIQYFGAGTRLSVL.

V gene TRBV20-1 combines with J gene TRBJ2-1; TRBD2 matches 12 bases. V lost 5 bases to trimming and J lost 5 bases; unmatched junction nucleotides: 10. This CDR3 spans 16 amino acids. Per the germline V gene, CDR1 is DFQATT and CDR2 is SNEGSKA (reference sequence). In nucleotides, the CDR3 is TGCAGTGCTCGCAAAATGACTAGCGGGGGAAACAATGAGCAGTTCTTC. Its protein product is CSARKMTSGGNNEQFF.

The gene calls are TRBV5-4 and TRBJ2-1; TRBD2 agrees at 12 bases. The CDR3 loop spans 16 amino acids. Per the germline V gene, CDR1 is SGHNT and CDR2 is YYREEE (reference sequence). J gave up 4 bases and V 1 base, and 3 bases lay outside the gene matches. The CDR3 here is CASSLSGTSGYNEQFF. In nucleotides, the CDR3 is TGTGCCAGCAGCTTGAGTGGGACTAGCGGGTACAATGAGCAGTTCTTC.

The chain uses TRBV3-1 and TRBJ2-3; no reliable D call. V lost 5 bases and J lost 1, with 16 bases in between. CDR1 LGHDT and CDR2 YNNKEL come from the germline V gene (reference sequence). This CDR3 has 16 residues. CDR3 in amino acids: CASSIRGGTGTDTQYF. The CDR3 DNA sequence: TGTGCCAGCAGCATCCGTGGCGGCACTGGCACAGATACGCAGTATTTT.

This chain connects TRBV6-6 to TRBJ2-3; D call uncertain. From germline, CDR1 is MNHNY and CDR2 SVGAGI (reference sequence). CDR3 size: 14 residues. Deletions cut 2 bases from V and 6 bases from J, with 12 bases between. CDR3 protein: CASSYILSGDTQYF. DNA of the CDR3: TGTGCCAGCAGTTACATTCTTTCGGGCGATACGCAGTATTTT.

Comments on this clonotype: The junction and the germline gene differ at one end; a read error may be behind it. V usage is TRBV29-1 and J usage is TRBJ2-3; D might be TRBD1 (5 bases). The CDR3 covers 11 residues. CDR1 is SQVTM, CDR2 ANQGSEA, per germline. The CDR3 sequence: CSARPTGTQYF. Here the CDR3 DNA reads TGCAGCGCGCGCCCCACAGGTACGCAGTATTTT.

The chain joins TRBV9 to TRBJ2-6, with D hard to call. Germline lookup yields CDR1 SGDLS and CDR2 YYNGEE. V gave up 4 bases and J gave up 3 bases, with 11 bases separating them. The CDR3 extends over 15 amino acids. The CDR3 nucleotides read TGTGCCAGCAGCCCGCTGGGTTTTGGGGCCAACGTCCTGACTTTC. Protein sequence: CASSPLGFGANVLTF. The whole variable domain, remainder taken from reference TRBV9 and TRBJ2-6, is DSGVTQTPKHLITATGQRVTLRCSPRSGDLSVYWYQQSLDQGLQFLIQYYNGEERAKGNILERFSAQQFPDLHSELNLSSLELGDSALYFCASSPLGFGANVLTFGAGSRLTVL.

The V gene is TRBV7-9, the J gene TRBJ2-3; D remains ambiguous. Per the germline V gene, CDR1 is SEHNR and CDR2 is FQNEAQ (reference sequence). V lost 3 bases and J 0 bases, leaving 4 bases between the germline ends. The CDR3 covers 13 residues. The CDR3 sequence is CASSFSSTDTQYF. CDR3 coding DNA: TGTGCCAGCAGCTTTTCTAGCACAGATACGCAGTATTTT.

The chain employs TRBV9 and TRBJ1-2; 9 bases line up with TRBD1. The CDR3 is 15 amino acids. CDR1 and CDR2 (germline): SGDLS, YYNGEE. Germline trimming cut 2 bases from V and 5 bases from J; bases unmatched to any gene: 7. The CDR3 DNA reads TGTGCCAGCAGCGTGGGGACAGGGTCGGAATATGGCTACACCTTC. It translates to CASSVGTGSEYGYTF.

The chain is built from TRBV12-3 or TRBV12-4 and TRBJ1-1; D gene ambiguous. This CDR3 region has 18 residues. V gave up 1 base and J gave up 0 bases, with 18 bases separating them. The CDR3 spells CASSLGADGRPMNTEAFF. CDR3 DNA: TGTGCCAGCAGTTTAGGGGCGGACGGCCGCCCGATGAACACTGAAGCTTTCTTT.

The CDR3 sequence is CASSYVGTGQPQHF. The CDR3 DNA sequence: TGTGCCAGCAGTTACGTGGGTACAGGTCAGCCCCAGCATTTT. The rearrangement uses TRBV6-6 and TRBJ1-5; TRBD1 might be the D (5 bases). The CDR3 spans 14 residues. Between the trimmed V and J ends, which lost 2 bases and 6 bases, there was a span of 11 bases. Germline V gene lookup returns CDR1 MNHNY and CDR2 SVGAGI (reference sequence).

CDR3 sequence reads: CASRGTDRPNYGYTF. In DNA form, the CDR3 reads TGTGCCAGCAGGGGCACGGACAGGCCCAACTATGGCTACACCTTC. The V call is TRBV7-9, the J call TRBJ1-2; 7 bases are a match to TRBD1. Trimming at V came to 6 bases and at J to 2 bases, leaving 9 bases not matched to a gene. Germline V gene lookup returns CDR1 SEHNR and CDR2 FQNEAQ (reference sequence). The CDR3 runs 15 residues.

The chain joins TRBV19 to TRBJ1-5, with 7 bases fitting TRBD1. Trimming took 9 bases from V and 4 from J; bases not matched to a gene: 6. The CDR3 sequence is 13 residues long. Germline-derived CDR1 and CDR2 are LNHDA and SQIVND (reference sequence). The CDR3 bases are TGTGCCAGCGAAGACAGGGTTAATCAGCCCCAGCATTTT. Its protein is CASEDRVNQPQHF.